One and the same sample provided the 27 T cell receptor beta chains below, sequenced in a study of identical twins. TCRdb ran MiXCR on the 5' RACE reads and lists one entry per CDR3 protein. The repertoire includes 1.5 million to 2 million distinct CDR3 sequences, 32% of them detected once, and 0.27% sits in the top ten. The source material was cord blood. These receptors originate from a newborn girl in good health.

The chain links TRBV5-1 to TRBJ1-1, with a weak D call TRBD1 (5 bases). CDR3 length: 15 amino acids. Germline V CDR1 and CDR2: SGHRS, YFSETQ. The ends were cut back, 1 base at V and 4 bases at J, with 14 bases in the middle. The CDR3 reads CASSLFWGEGTEAFF. CDR3 bases: TGCGCCAGCAGCTTGTTTTGGGGGGAAGGCACTGAAGCTTTCTTT.

The V and J genes are TRBV10-2 and TRBJ1-2; 7 nucleotides match TRBD1. CDR1 is WSHSY and CDR2 is SAAADI in the germline V gene. The V segment lost 10 bases and the J segment 3 bases; nucleotides outside the gene matches: 8. The CDR3 is 13 amino acids. CDR3 protein: CAISRGFDYGYTF. The DNA of the CDR3 is TGCGCCATTTCCAGGGGGTTCGACTATGGCTACACCTTC.

CDR3 amino acids: CASSQWKSSGRAWADTQYF. For the CDR3, the DNA is TGCGCCAGCAGCCAATGGAAGTCTAGCGGGAGGGCCTGGGCAGATACGCAGTATTTT. This rearrangement joins TRBV4-1 to TRBJ2-3; TRBD2 matches at 12 bases. The CDR3 totals 19 residues. Germline V gene data show CDR1 as MGHRA and CDR2 as YSYEKL. V trimming: 2 bases; J trimming: 4 bases; junction bases outside the gene matches: 13.

Points on this clonotype: An end of the junction does not agree with germline; a read error may underlie this. V gene TRBV27 combines with J gene TRBJ2-3; weak D call: TRBD1 (5 bases). This CDR3 spans 16 amino acids. Germline CDR1 MNHEY, CDR2 SMNVEV (reference sequence). CDR3 sequence (DNA): TGTGCCGGCAGTTTAGGGGCCTTCGGCTTCACAGATACGCAGTATTTT. This gives the protein CAGSLGAFGFTDTQYF.

The rearrangement links TRBV10-3 to TRBJ1-2; the match to TRBD1 covers 9 bases. J lost 5 bases, V lost 4 bases, and 11 bases had no gene match. This CDR3 region has 16 residues. CDR1 is ENHRY, CDR2 SYGVKD, per germline. The CDR3 loop is CAISAAGGQGPYGYTF. As DNA, the CDR3 is TGTGCCATCAGTGCCGCGGGGGGACAGGGTCCTTATGGCTACACCTTC.

V gene TRBV28 combines with J gene TRBJ1-2; TRBD1 is a possible D gene (6 bases). The V end was cut by 6 bases, the J end by 4 bases, with 18 bases between. Germline CDR1 is MDHEN and CDR2 is SYDVKM. This CDR3 comprises 15 residues. CDR3 nucleotide sequence: TGTGCCAGCAGCCGACCGTTTGGGGGCGTCTATGGCTACACCTTC. Translated: CASSRPFGGVYGYTF.

The V and J genes are TRBV4-1 and TRBJ1-2; D ambiguous. The germline CDR1 and CDR2 sequences are MGHRA and YSYEKL. Trimming removed 1 base from V and 2 bases from J, with 11 bases in between. The length of the CDR3 is 15 residues. Written as DNA, the CDR3 is TGCGCCAGCAGCCAAGCAGCGGCTCCGAACTATGGCTACACCTTC. The encoded protein is CASSQAAAPNYGYTF.

This clonotype has just a few counts. This chain joins TRBV5-1 and TRBJ1-2; 7 nucleotides agree with TRBD1. The germline V gene encodes CDR1 SGHRS and CDR2 YFSETQ. Germline trimming cut 4 bases from V and 3 bases from J; bases unmatched to any gene: 9. The length of the CDR3 is 15 residues. The CDR3: CASSPTGKRDYGYTF. CDR3 sequence (DNA): TGCGCCAGCAGCCCGACAGGGAAGAGGGACTATGGCTACACCTTC.

This clonotype was seen a few times. The CDR3 here is CASTKGPATDTQYF. The CDR3 DNA reads as TGTGCCAGCACCAAGGGACCAGCCACAGATACGCAGTATTTT. The chain carries TRBV3-1 and TRBJ2-3; D possibly matches TRBD1 or TRBD2 (5 bases each). CDR1 and CDR2 from the germline V gene are LGHDT and YNNKEL (reference sequence). The CDR3 runs to 14 residues. The V gene lost 7 bases and the J gene lost 2 bases, with 13 bases spanning the gap.

This rearrangement joins TRBV28 to TRBJ2-4; 9 nucleotides agree with TRBD1. CDR1 MDHEN and CDR2 SYDVKM come from the germline V gene. The CDR3 is 15 residues long. V trimming: 5 bases; J trimming: 4 bases; junction bases outside the gene matches: 6. Written as DNA, the CDR3 is TGTGCCAGCAGTACACCCGGGACAGGGAAAAACATTCAGTACTTC. This codes for CASSTPGTGKNIQYF.

J is TRBJ1-5 and V is TRBV29-1, with D perhaps matching TRBD1 (5 bases). The CDR3 is made up of 13 amino acids. The V end was cut by 5 bases, the J end by 5 bases, with 13 bases between. Germline values: CDR1 SQVTM, CDR2 ANQGSEA. The CDR3 coding sequence is TGCAGCGTTAGGGGAACGAAGGATCAGCCCCAGCATTTT. Translated, it gives CSVRGTKDQPQHF.

The rearrangement links TRBV9 to TRBJ2-1; TRBD2 matches at 7 bases. J lost 6 bases, V lost 3 bases, and 6 bases had no gene match. In germline, CDR1 is SGDLS, CDR2 YYNGEE. This CDR3 is built from 14 residues. As DNA, the CDR3 is TGTGCCAGCAGCGGAGCGGGATGGGCCAATGAGCAGTTCTTC. Protein product: CASSGAGWANEQFF.

The chain carries TRBV3-1 and TRBJ2-7; D is tentatively TRBD1 or TRBD2 (6 bases each). CDR3 length: 14 residues. Per germline, CDR1 LGHDT and CDR2 YNNKEL (reference sequence). Trimming took off 1 base at V and 4 bases at J, with 11 bases between the two ends. CDR3 sequence reads: CASSQAQGRYEQYF. CDR3 sequence (DNA): TGTGCCAGCAGCCAAGCTCAGGGGAGGTACGAGCAGTACTTC.

This clonotype was found many times. The V gene is TRBV4-1, the J gene TRBJ2-1; D is unclear. Germline-derived CDR1 and CDR2 are MGHRA and YSYEKL. The length of the CDR3 is 13 residues. The germline V and J ends were trimmed by 2 bases and 5 bases, with 7 bases remaining between them. The CDR3 DNA follows: TGCGCCAGCAGCCAACTCAAACACAATGAGCAGTTCTTC. Protein product: CASSQLKHNEQFF.

J is TRBJ2-3 and V is TRBV20-1, with 8 bases identical to TRBD1. The CDR3 is 15 amino acids. From germline, CDR1 is DFQATT and CDR2 SNEGSKA (reference sequence). The V segment lost 1 base and the J segment 5 bases; nucleotides outside the gene matches: 8. CDR3 residues: CSARAGAGGGDTQYF. CDR3 DNA: TGCAGTGCTAGAGCTGGGGCAGGGGGCGGAGATACGCAGTATTTT.

The V gene is TRBV12-3 or TRBV12-4, the J gene TRBJ2-3, with 9 bases matching TRBD2. With V trimmed by 1 base and J by 3 bases, 8 bases remained unmatched. The CDR3 consists of 17 residues. As DNA, the CDR3 is TGTGCCAGCAGTTTAGGACTAGCGGCTACGAAGACAGATACGCAGTATTTT. This sequence encodes CASSLGLAATKTDTQYF.

This clonotype was picked up many times. The rearrangement links TRBV20-1 to TRBJ1-2; a weak D match, TRBD1 (5 bases). Trimming took 4 bases from V and 4 from J, leaving 13 bases between them. CDR1 and CDR2 (germline): DFQATT, SNEGSKA (reference sequence). The CDR3 is 13 residues long. The CDR3: CSANTRTSYGYTF. The CDR3 DNA sequence: TGCAGTGCTAACACAAGGACATCCTATGGCTACACCTTC.

Only a few counts were recorded for this clonotype. V gene TRBV28 combines with J gene TRBJ2-7; 10 bases line up with TRBD2. Per germline, CDR1 MDHEN and CDR2 SYDVKM. Losses at the gene ends were 5 bases for V and 2 bases for J; bases not matched to a gene: 21. The CDR3 loop spans 20 amino acids. CDR3 in DNA: TGTGCCAGCAGTCGACCCATCCCTCGATCGGGACTAGCGCACCCCTACGAGCAGTACTTC. Protein sequence: CASSRPIPRSGLAHPYEQYF.

This clonotype turned up a few times. The gene calls are TRBV24-1 and TRBJ2-7; 10 bases are shared with TRBD2. J was trimmed by 4 bases and V by 4 bases; bases with no gene match: 15. The germline gives CDR1 KGHDR, CDR2 SFDVKD. The CDR3 runs to 18 residues. The DNA of the CDR3 is TGTGCCACCAGTGACCCACAACTTACTAGCGGGAAGTATTACGAGCAGTACTTC. It is translated as CATSDPQLTSGKYYEQYF.

V and J are TRBV24-1 and TRBJ1-2; 7 bases line up with TRBD1. Germline CDR1 and CDR2: KGHDR and SFDVKD. J was trimmed by 4 bases and V by 4 bases; bases with no gene match: 5. The CDR3 extends over 14 amino acids. The CDR3 DNA reads TGTGCCACCAGTGAACCCGGACAGGTCTATGGCTACACCTTC. Translated, it gives CATSEPGQVYGYTF.

This clonotype was picked up a small number of times. The J gene is TRBJ2-1, the V gene TRBV7-9, with 9 nucleotides matching TRBD2. CDR3 length: 16 residues. Germline V gene lookup returns CDR1 SEHNR and CDR2 FQNEAQ (reference sequence). J gave up 12 bases and V 5 bases, and 17 bases lay outside the gene matches. The CDR3 DNA reads as TGTGCCAGCAGCGTAACACAGCTAGCGGGATTTGGAGTGCAGTTCTTC. Translating it yields CASSVTQLAGFGVQFF.

This clonotype has a handful of counts. A junction boundary mismatches the germline segment, possibly from a read error. The chain uses TRBV12-3 or TRBV12-4 and TRBJ2-1; TRBD2 matches 9 bases. There are 15 residues in the CDR3. In DNA, the CDR3 is TGTGCCAGCAGTCTAGCGGGACTAGGCCTCGATGAGCAGTTCTTC. Protein product: CASSLAGLGLDEQFF.

V usage is TRBV28 and J usage is TRBJ2-7; D is possibly TRBD2 (6 bases). The germline V gene has CDR1 MDHEN and CDR2 SYDVKM. With 6 bases removed from V and 0 bases from J, the gap between germline ends came to 9 bases. There are 13 residues in the CDR3. CDR3 DNA: TGTGCCAGCAGAGCGGGCTTCTCCTACGAGCAGTACTTC. As protein: CASRAGFSYEQYF. Full variable domain (outside the CDR3, taken from reference TRBV28 and TRBJ2-7): DVKVTQSSRYLVKRTGEKVFLECVQDMDHENMFWYRQDPGLGLRLIYFSYDVKMKEKGDIPEGYSVSREKKERFSLILESASTNQTSMYLCASRAGFSYEQYFGPGTRLTVT.

This chain joins TRBV5-1 and TRBJ2-2; unclear D gene. Germline V gene lookup returns CDR1 SGHRS and CDR2 YFSETQ. Trimming shortened V by 4 bases and J by 3 bases, and 13 bases separated the two germline ends. CDR3 length: 15 residues. The CDR3 bases are TGCGCCAGCAGCCTGGGAACTGGTCACACCGGGGAGCTGTTTTTT. Its translation is CASSLGTGHTGELFF. Full variable domain (outside the CDR3, taken from reference TRBV5-1 and TRBJ2-2): KAGVTQTPRYLIKTRGQQVTLSCSPISGHRSVSWYQQTPGQGLQFLFEYFSETQRNKGNFPGRFSGRQFSNSRSEMNVSTLELGDSALYLCASSLGTGHTGELFFGEGSRLTVL.

Concerning this clonotype: A far larger clone lies a single base away; this is likely a read error. This chain links TRBV7-2 with TRBJ2-1; 9 nucleotides align to TRBD2. V shed 0 bases, J shed 10 bases, and the junction held 7 bases outside the gene matches. The CDR3 sequence is 15 residues long. Germline V gives CDR1 SGHTA, CDR2 FQGNSA. The DNA for the CDR3 is TGTGCCAGCAGCTTAGCTAGCGGGAGCTCCTACGAGCAGTTCTTC. Translation gives CASSLASGSSYEQFF.

There are a few counts of this clonotype. This sequence joins TRBV27 and TRBJ1-5; maybe TRBD1 (5 bases). Trimming stripped 2 bases from V and 2 bases from J, with 10 bases between. This CDR3 region has 15 residues. CDR1 and CDR2 from the germline V gene are MNHEY and SMNVEV (reference sequence). The CDR3 sequence: CASSLVMGGNQPQHF. The CDR3 DNA follows: TGTGCCAGCAGTTTAGTAATGGGGGGCAATCAGCCCCAGCATTTT.

This clonotype was seen a few times. The chain links TRBV5-1 to TRBJ1-1; D is ambiguous. Germline lookup yields CDR1 SGHRS and CDR2 YFSETQ. Trimming took 1 base from V and 1 from J, leaving 11 bases between them. There are 15 residues in the CDR3. CDR3 in DNA: TGCGCCAGCAGCTTGTCGGTCTCTCCGAACACTGAAGCTTTCTTT. This gives the protein CASSLSVSPNTEAFF.